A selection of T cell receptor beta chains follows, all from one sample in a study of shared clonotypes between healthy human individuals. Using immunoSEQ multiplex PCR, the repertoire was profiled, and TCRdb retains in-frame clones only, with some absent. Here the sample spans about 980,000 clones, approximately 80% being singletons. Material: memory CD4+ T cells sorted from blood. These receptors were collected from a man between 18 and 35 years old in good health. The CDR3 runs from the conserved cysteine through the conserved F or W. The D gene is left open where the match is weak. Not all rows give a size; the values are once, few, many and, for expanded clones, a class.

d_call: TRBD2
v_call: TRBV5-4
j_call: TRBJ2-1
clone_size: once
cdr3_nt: TGTGCCAGCAGCTTGGGTCTAGCGGGAGGGCCCGGTGAGCAGTTCTTC
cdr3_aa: CASSLGLAGGPGEQFF

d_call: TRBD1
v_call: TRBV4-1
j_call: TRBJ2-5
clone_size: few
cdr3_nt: TGCGCCAGCAGCCGTATGGGACAGGGGGCCTCTGGAGAGACCCAGTACTTC
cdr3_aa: CASSRMGQGASGETQYF

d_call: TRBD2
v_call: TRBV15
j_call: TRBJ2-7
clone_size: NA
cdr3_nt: TGTGCCACCAGCGATGGACTAGCGGCGGGCTACGAGCAGTACTTC
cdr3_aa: CATSDGLAAGYEQYF

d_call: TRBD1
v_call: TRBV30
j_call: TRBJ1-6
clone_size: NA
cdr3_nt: TGTGCCTGGAGTCTAGGGACAGATAATTCACCCCTCCACTTT
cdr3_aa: CAWSLGTDNSPLHF

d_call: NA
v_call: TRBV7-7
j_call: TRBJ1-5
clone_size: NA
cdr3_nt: TGTGCTAGCAGCTTACGGGACACTTATAGCAATCAGCCCCAGCATTTT
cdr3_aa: CASSLRDTYSNQPQHF

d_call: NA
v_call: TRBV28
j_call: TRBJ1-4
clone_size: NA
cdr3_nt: TGTGCCAGCAGTGAGGTAACAACTAATGAAAAACTGTTTTTT
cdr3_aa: CASSEVTTNEKLFF

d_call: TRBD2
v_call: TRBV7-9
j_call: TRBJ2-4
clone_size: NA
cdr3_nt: TGTGCCAGCAGCCAGGGACTAGCGGGACTCATTCAGTACTTC
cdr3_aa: CASSQGLAGLIQYF

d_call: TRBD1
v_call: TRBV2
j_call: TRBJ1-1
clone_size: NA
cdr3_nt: TGTGCCAGCAGGGAGGGACAGCAATTCATGAACACTGAAGCTTTCTTT
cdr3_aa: CASREGQQFMNTEAFF

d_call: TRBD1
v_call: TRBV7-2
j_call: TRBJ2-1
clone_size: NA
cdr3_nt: TGTGCCAGCAGCTTAGCCCAGACAGGGGGGGCCTACAATGAGCAGTTCTTC
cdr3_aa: CASSLAQTGGAYNEQFF

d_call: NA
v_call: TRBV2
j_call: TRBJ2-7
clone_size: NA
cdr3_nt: TGTGCCAGCAGAGAGGTATCCGAGCAGTACTTC
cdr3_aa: CASREVSEQYF

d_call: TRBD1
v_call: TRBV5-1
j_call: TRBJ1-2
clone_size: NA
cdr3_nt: TGCGCCAGCAGCCTGGACAGGGGGAACTATGGCTACACCTTC
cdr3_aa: CASSLDRGNYGYTF

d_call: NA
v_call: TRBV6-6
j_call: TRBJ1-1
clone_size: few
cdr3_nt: TGTGCCAGCAGGGTCCACGACAGCTTAGAAGCTTTCTTT
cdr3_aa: CASRVHDSLEAFF

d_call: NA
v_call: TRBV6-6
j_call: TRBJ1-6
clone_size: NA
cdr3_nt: TGTGCCAGCAGAACCTGGGATTCACCCCTCCACTTT
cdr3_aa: CASRTWDSPLHF

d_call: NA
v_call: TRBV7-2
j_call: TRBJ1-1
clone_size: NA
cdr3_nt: TGTGCCAGCAGCTTACCCCTAGGGTACACTGAAGCTTTCTTT
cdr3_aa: CASSLPLGYTEAFF

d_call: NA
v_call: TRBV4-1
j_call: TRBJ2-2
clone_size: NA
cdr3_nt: TGCGCCAGCAGCCCACTAAAGCAGCTGAACACCGGGGAGCTGTTTTTT
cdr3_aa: CASSPLKQLNTGELFF

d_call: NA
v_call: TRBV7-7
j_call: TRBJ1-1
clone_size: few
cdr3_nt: TGTGCTAGCAGCTTACCCCTAAGGGATTGGGGTGGTGAAGCTTTCTTT
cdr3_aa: CASSLPLRDWGGEAFF

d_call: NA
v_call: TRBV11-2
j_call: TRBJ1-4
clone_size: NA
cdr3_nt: TGTGCCAGCAGTCCCAAAGGCTCCCGGGAGAAACTGTTTTTT
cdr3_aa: CASSPKGSREKLFF

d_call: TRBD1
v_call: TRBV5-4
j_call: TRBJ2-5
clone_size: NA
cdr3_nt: TGTGCCAGCAGTTGGGACAGGCAAGAGACCCAGTACTTC
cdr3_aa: CASSWDRQETQYF

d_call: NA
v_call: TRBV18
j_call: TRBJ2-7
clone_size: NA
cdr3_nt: TGTGCCAGCTCACCACTGGGGCTAGGTAACTACGAGCAGTACTTC
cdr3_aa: CASSPLGLGNYEQYF

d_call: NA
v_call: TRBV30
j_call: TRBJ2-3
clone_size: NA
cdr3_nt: TGTGCCTGGATGGCGGGGTACACAGATACGCAGTATTTT
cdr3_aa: CAWMAGYTDTQYF

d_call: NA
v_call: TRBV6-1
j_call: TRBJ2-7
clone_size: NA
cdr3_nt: TGTGCCAGCGCTACCGGGACGGCTCCCTACGAGCAGTACTTC
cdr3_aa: CASATGTAPYEQYF

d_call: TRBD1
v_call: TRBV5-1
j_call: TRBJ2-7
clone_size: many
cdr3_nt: TGCGCCAGCAGCTTCCCGGGACAGGGGGCCGGCGAGCAGTACTTC
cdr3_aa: CASSFPGQGAGEQYF

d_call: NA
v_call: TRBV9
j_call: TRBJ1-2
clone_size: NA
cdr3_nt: TGTGCCAGCAGCGTAGGATATGGCTACACCTTC
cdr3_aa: CASSVGYGYTF

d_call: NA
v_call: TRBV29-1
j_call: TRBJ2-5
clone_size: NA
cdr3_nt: TGCAGCGCTGGGACAAAGGAGACCCAGTACTTC
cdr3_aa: CSAGTKETQYF

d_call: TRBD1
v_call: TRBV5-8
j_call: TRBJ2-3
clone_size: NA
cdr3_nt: TGTGCCAGCGCAAAAGGACAGGGGGGCAATCGAGATACGCAGTATTTT
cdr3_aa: CASAKGQGGNRDTQYF

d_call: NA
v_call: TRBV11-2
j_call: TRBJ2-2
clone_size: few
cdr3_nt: TGTGCCAGCAGCTTACCGAAAGGGCAGGGCGGCCCGAACACCGGGGAGCTGTTTTTT
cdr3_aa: CASSLPKGQGGPNTGELFF

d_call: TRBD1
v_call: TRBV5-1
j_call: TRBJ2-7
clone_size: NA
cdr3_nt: TGCGCCAGCAGCTTGGCCGGGACAGACTTCGACGAGCAGTACTTC
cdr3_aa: CASSLAGTDFDEQYF

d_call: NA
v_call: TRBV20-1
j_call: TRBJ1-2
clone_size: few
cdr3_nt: TGCAGTGCCCCCGGGGGGTTCGGCTACACCTTC
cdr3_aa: CSAPGGFGYTF

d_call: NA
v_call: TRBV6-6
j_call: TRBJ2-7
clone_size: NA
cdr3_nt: TGTGCCAGCAGGAGGGGGGGGGAAGGCAGGACCTACGAGCAGTACTTC
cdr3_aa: CASRRGGEGRTYEQYF

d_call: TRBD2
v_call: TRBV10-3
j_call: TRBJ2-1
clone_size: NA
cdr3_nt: TGTGCCATCAGCGTGGGACTAGCGGGAGGAAACTCTTACAATGAGCAGTTCTTC
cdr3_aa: CAISVGLAGGNSYNEQFF

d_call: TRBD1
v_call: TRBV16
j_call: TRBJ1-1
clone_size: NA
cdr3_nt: TGTGCCAGCAGCCGGACAGGGGGCAGTGAAGCTTTCTTT
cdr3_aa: CASSRTGGSEAFF

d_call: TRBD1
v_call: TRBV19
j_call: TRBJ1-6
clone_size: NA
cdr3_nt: TGTGCCAGTAAGGACAGGGGCCATAATTCACCCCTCCACTTT
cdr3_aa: CASKDRGHNSPLHF

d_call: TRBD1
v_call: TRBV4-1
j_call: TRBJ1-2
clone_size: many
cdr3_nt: TGCGCCAGCAGCCAAGATAGGACCGGGACAGGGGTAGGCTACACCTTC
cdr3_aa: CASSQDRTGTGVGYTF

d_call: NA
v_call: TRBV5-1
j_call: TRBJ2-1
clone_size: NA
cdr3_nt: TGCGCCAGCAGCCTATCCCCGGGGGCCGTTACCTACAATGAGCAGTTCTTC
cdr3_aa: CASSLSPGAVTYNEQFF

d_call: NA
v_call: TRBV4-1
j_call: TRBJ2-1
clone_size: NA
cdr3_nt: TGCGCCAGCAGCCAGTCGCTCGTGAGCGGGAATGAGCAGTTCTTC
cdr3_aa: CASSQSLVSGNEQFF

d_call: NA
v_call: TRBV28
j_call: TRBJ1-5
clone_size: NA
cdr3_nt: TGTGCCAGCAGTTCGCTTACAGGGACTCGAGGTCAGCCCCAGCATTTT
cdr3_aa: CASSSLTGTRGQPQHF

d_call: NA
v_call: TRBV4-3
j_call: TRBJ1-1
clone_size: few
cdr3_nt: TGCGCCAGCAGCCAACAGGGAGGAGGGACTGAAGCTTTCTTT
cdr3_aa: CASSQQGGGTEAFF

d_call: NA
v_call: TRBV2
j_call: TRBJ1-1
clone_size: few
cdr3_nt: TGTGCCAGCCAGAAAGAAGGCGGCGGGATGATGAACACTGAAGCTTTCTTT
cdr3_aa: CASQKEGGGMMNTEAFF

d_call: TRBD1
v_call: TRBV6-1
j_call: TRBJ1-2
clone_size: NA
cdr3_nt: TGTGCCAGCAGAGAACCGGGACAGGGGGAGGGTTCCTATGGCTACACCTTC
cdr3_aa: CASREPGQGEGSYGYTF

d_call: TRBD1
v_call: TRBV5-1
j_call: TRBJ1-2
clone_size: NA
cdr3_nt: TGCGCCAGCAGTCCGGACAGGGTCGAAGGCTACACCTTC
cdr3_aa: CASSPDRVEGYTF

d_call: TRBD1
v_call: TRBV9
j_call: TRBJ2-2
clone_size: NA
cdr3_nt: TGTGCCAGCAGCGCGTCAGGGGGCAGTACCGGGGAGCTGTTTTTT
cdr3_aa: CASSASGGSTGELFF

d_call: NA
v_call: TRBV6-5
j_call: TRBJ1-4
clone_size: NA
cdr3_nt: TGTGCCAGCAGCGGGATTGAGAATGAAAAACTGTTTTTT
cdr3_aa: CASSGIENEKLFF

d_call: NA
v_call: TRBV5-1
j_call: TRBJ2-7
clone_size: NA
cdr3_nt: TGCGCCAGCAGCTTGTTGGTAGGGGGTCCCTACGAGCAGTACTTC
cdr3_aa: CASSLLVGGPYEQYF